The present T cell receptor (beta chain) was sequenced within a study of blood T cells in healthy people across ages. Then a second PCR, running roughly 7 to 11 cycles, was carried out with a sample-barcoded 5' primer and a J-beta primer mix. TCRdb re-called the 5' RACE reads through MiXCR, storing one row per CDR3 protein. The table shows over 1.5 million distinct CDR3 sequences, with about 50% occurring only once. V shed 4 bases and J 3 bases; nucleotides not matched to a gene: 5. CDR3 length equals 15 residues. CDR1 and CDR2 (germline): MNHNS, SASEGT. The chain has TRBV6-1 and TRBJ2-1, with TRBD1 matching over 8 bases. The source of this sequence is a woman aged 40 to 55 in good health. Sequencing was carried out using blood. The DNA of the CDR3 is TGTGCCAGCAGTGGCCGGGACAGGCTCTACAATGAGCAGTTCTTC. Translated: CASSGRDRLYNEQFF.